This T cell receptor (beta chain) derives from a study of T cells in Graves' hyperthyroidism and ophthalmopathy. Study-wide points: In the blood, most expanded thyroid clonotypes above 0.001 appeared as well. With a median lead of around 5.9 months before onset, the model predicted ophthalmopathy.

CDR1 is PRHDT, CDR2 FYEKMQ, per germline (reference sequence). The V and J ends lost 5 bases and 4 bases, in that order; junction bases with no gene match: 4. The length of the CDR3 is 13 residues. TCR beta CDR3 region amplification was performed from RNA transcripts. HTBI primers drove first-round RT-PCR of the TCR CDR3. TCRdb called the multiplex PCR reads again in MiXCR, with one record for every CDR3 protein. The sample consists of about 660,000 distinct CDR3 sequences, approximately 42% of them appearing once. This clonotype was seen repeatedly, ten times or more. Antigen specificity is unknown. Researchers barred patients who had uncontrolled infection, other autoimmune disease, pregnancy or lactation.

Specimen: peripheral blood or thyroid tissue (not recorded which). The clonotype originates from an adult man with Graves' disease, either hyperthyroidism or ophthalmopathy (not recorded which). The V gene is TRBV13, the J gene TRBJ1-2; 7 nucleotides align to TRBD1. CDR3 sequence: CASSPQGSYGYTF. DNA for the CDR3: TGTGCCAGCAGCCCACAGGGGAGCTATGGCTACACCTTC.